This TCR beta chain was documented in a study of cytotoxic CD8 clonotypes in ibrutinib-treated CLL. The repertoire was sequenced with immunoSEQ multiplex PCR; TCRdb's copy has only in-frame clones and lacks some. Seen here are under 300,000 clones, 60% to 80% observed once, and the top ten hold roughly 6%. The CDR3 runs to 14 residues. Germline lookup yields CDR1 SGHRS and CDR2 YFSETQ. The V end lost 4 bases, the J end lost 3 bases, and 11 bases lay between the germline ends. Frozen PBMC stocks contributed around 2 micrograms of genomic DNA to the TCR beta libraries. This clone was recorded only once.

The TCR sequence derives from a human donor with chronic lymphocytic leukemia. The material was PBMCs, obtained at disease progression, from a patient treated with ibrutinib. The chain combines TRBV5-1 with TRBJ2-1; D may be TRBD1 (6 bases). CDR3 DNA: TGCGCCAGCAGCCTAGACAGGAGCTACAATGAGCAGTTCTTC. Residues: CASSLDRSYNEQFF.